The rows below give T cell receptor beta chains drawn from one sample of a study of shared clonotypes between healthy human individuals. Sequenced by immunoSEQ multiplex PCR; TCRdb stores in-frame clones only, minus some. The sample holds around 430,000 clones; about 85% are singletons and the top ten take around 13%. Sequenced material: PBMCs. The receptors derive from a woman aged 35 to 49 in good health. Some clones in this sample may be carry-over from other donors' samples. Both conserved end residues are part of each CDR3. Each record gives: J gene, D gene, clone size, V gene, CDR3 DNA, CDR3 protein. A D gene is named only where the DNA matches it firmly. Size values are once, few and many counts, or a class for expanded clones, and some rows have none.

J: TRBJ2-7; D: TRBD1; size: -; V: TRBV18; DNA: TGTGCCAGCTCACCCCAGGCAGGGGGCTACGAGCAGTACTTC; CDR3: CASSPQAGGYEQYF
J: TRBJ2-3; D: -; size: once; V: TRBV4-2; DNA: TGTGCCAGCAGCCAAGATTTTGGCAGTGCGGCAGATACGCAGTATTTT; CDR3: CASSQDFGSAADTQYF
J: TRBJ2-1; D: TRBD2; size: -; V: TRBV25-1; DNA: TGTGCCAGCAGTGAACTTGGTGCTAGCGGGAGCAGTGAGCAGTTCTTC; CDR3: CASSELGASGSSEQFF
J: TRBJ2-7; D: TRBD1; size: -; V: TRBV6-5; DNA: TGTGCCAGCAGTTACAGGGGACAGGGAGTCTACGAGCAGTACTTC; CDR3: CASSYRGQGVYEQYF
J: TRBJ2-7; D: TRBD2; size: -; V: TRBV4-2; DNA: TGTGCCAGCAGCCAAAGTGGACTAGCAGGTTCCGAGCAGTACTTC; CDR3: CASSQSGLAGSEQYF
J: TRBJ2-5; D: -; size: -; V: TRBV5-4; DNA: TGTGCCAGCAGCTTGGGGGGCGAGGGCGGGGAGACCCAGTACTTC; CDR3: CASSLGGEGGETQYF
J: TRBJ2-1; D: -; size: -; V: TRBV6-6; DNA: TGTGCCAGCCAGGGAGGCAATGAGCAGTTCTTC; CDR3: CASQGGNEQFF
J: TRBJ2-3; D: TRBD2; size: -; V: TRBV10-1; DNA: TGCGCCAGCAGTGAGTCGGCTAGCGGCCGCACAGATACGCAGTATTTT; CDR3: CASSESASGRTDTQYF
J: TRBJ2-6; D: -; size: once; V: TRBV13; DNA: TGTGCCAGCAGCTTAAGGTTCTCTGGGGCCAACGTCCTGACTTTC; CDR3: CASSLRFSGANVLTF
J: TRBJ2-7; D: -; size: -; V: TRBV21-1; DNA: TGTGCCAGCGGATCAAGCGGGAGGGTATACTTC; CDR3: CASGSSGRVYF
J: TRBJ2-7; D: -; size: -; V: TRBV6-5; DNA: TGTGCCAGCAGTTACTCGATTTCGGCAGGGGTCTACGAGCAGTACTTC; CDR3: CASSYSISAGVYEQYF